The rows below give T cell receptor beta chains drawn from one sample of a study of shared clonotypes between healthy human individuals. The assay was immunoSEQ multiplex PCR, and TCRdb's table has in-frame clones only and misses some. The sample consists of around 530,000 clones, around 80% of them appearing once. What was sequenced was PBMCs. Receptor source: a woman aged 40 to 50 in good health. Some clones in this sample may be carry-over from other donors' samples. Each CDR3 is given without its conserved first and last residue. D genes are given only for firm matches.

d_call | v_call | cdr3_aa
. | TRBV5-1 | ASRGRWTEAF
TRBD2 | TRBV19 | ASKISGRVAEQF
TRBD1 | TRBV7-2 | ASSWWTGTYEQY
. | TRBV5-5 | ASSLVITAEQY
TRBD2 | TRBV11-2 | ASSLETSGIGGQF
. | TRBV28 | ASQTNYEQY
. | TRBV6-6 | ASSPKENTEAF
. | TRBV5-4 | ASSLAGIYNEQF
. | TRBV7-9 | ASSLVSPWADTQY
. | TRBV6-4 | ASSDGAGSNEKLF
. | TRBV7-6 | ASSPPSWTSTTHNEQF
. | TRBV6-5 | ASSYQGEGTEAF
. | TRBV7-2 | ASSSIPTRTGNTIY
TRBD2 | TRBV4-1 | ASSQSTSGSFEQY